This TCR beta chain was recorded in a study of CD8 T cells in ankylosing spondylitis. Study-level results: Typical of ankylosing spondylitis blood, it appeared, was a TCR beta motif of eight highly homologous variants. Researchers reportedly found disease-linked clones significantly enriched in matched ankylosing spondylitis synovial fluid.

Germline V gene lookup returns CDR1 DFQATT and CDR2 SNEGSKA (reference sequence). The CDR3 length is 14 residues. Trimming stripped 6 bases from V and 4 bases from J, with 16 bases between. Each TCR beta library was made by quantitative 5'-RACE that incorporated molecular barcodes. One entry per CDR3 protein, called by TCRdb with MiXCR from the 5' RACE reads. The repertoire holds 400,000 or so distinct CDR3 sequences, 25% to 30% seen once, with 0.89% in the top ten. About this clonotype: Its antigen is not identified.

The rearrangement joins TRBV20-1 to TRBJ1-5, with no clear D. The sample taken for sequencing was blood, either unsorted or a sorted T cell fraction (not recorded which). The receptor was derived from a male donor with ankylosing spondylitis. CDR3 loop: CSAQIDPDNQPQHF. The CDR3 coding sequence is TGCAGTGCGCAGATCGACCCCGATAATCAGCCCCAGCATTTT.